The source of this TCR beta chain is a study of vaccination and CD4 T cells after COVID-19. Whole-study context: PCR on nasal swabs identified SARS-CoV-2 in convalescent patients, of whom some ten were mild and one severe. There were six male and four female convalescents, and two of them were Hispanic. Each control was exposed to a CEFX pool, an HIV-1 Nef pool, or no peptide at all.

As to treatment: approximately 9-day PBMC culture with coronavirus spike peptide pools or control peptides (ViraFEST assay). The Oncomine TCR Beta short-read assay generated sequence data from the DNA of cultured CD4+ T cells. TCRdb independently ran MiXCR on the PCR reads; one entry per CDR3 protein. The sample carries about 4,400 distinct CDR3 sequences, around two fifths recorded once. About this clonotype: Antigen unknown.

Sequenced material: CD4+ T cells from blood, cultured in vitro. This sequence was found in a human donor who had recovered from COVID-19.

The CDR3 sequence: CASSVGRIANYGYTF. DNA for the CDR3: TGTGCCAGCAGTGTGGGGAGGATAGCTAACTATGGCTACACCTTC. V gene TRBV27 combines with J gene TRBJ1-2; D remains unclear. Between the trimmed V and J ends, which lost 5 bases and 0 bases, there was a span of 13 bases. CDR3 length: 15 residues. Germline V gene lookup returns CDR1 MNHEY and CDR2 SMNVEV (reference sequence).